What follows are 32 T cell receptor beta chains derived from one specimen sequenced in a study of human T cells and chemical hapten exposure (dated by TCRdb to the early 2020s). Receptors were amplified or captured by RACE. Sequencing was carried out with a NextSeq 500. Through fastp at Q25 and MiXCR, TCRdb rebuilt clones from the public reads, retaining in-frame beta chains. CDR3 protein sequences are deduplicated, and each keeps its most common genes and DNA. The sample includes about 120,000 distinct CDR3 sequences, with around 13% observed a single time. The top ten hold less than 0.95% of the sample. The time point label, read with the paper, signifies: patch test 1, 2 weeks after DPC sensitization. In the paper's terms, the treatment or condition label means: therapeutic diphenylcyclopropenone sensitization with weekly scalp DPC. Here the sequenced sample was whole blood, taken in connection with sensitization to the hapten diphenylcyclopropenone (DPC). The receptor set was obtained from a man between 18 and 29 years old with alopecia areata. Some clones in this sample may be carry-over from other donors' samples.

This chain links TRBV5-1 with TRBJ1-1, with a tentative D call TRBD1 (5 bases). Germline CDR1 is SGHRS and CDR2 is YFSETQ. V was cut by 2 bases and J by 6 bases, with 14 bases left in between. CDR3 length: 14 residues. The CDR3 nucleotides read TGCGCCAGCAGCTTTTCGGCAGGGTTTTCTGAAGCTTTCTTT. Its protein is CASSFSAGFSEAFF.

This clonotype was seen a few times. J is TRBJ2-5 and V is TRBV12-3 or TRBV12-4, with a tentative D call TRBD2 (6 bases). The CDR3 covers 15 residues. The germline V and J ends were trimmed by 3 bases and 3 bases, with 14 bases remaining between them. Here the CDR3 DNA reads TGTGCCAGCAGTTTTCGGGCGGGGACGGAAGAGACCCAGTACTTC. Translating gives CASSFRAGTEETQYF.

This clonotype came up many times. The gene calls are TRBV7-2 and TRBJ2-5; D is perhaps TRBD1 (6 bases). V dropped 5 bases and J dropped 1 base, with 11 bases sitting between them. CDR3 size: 14 residues. Germline V gene data show CDR1 as SGHTA and CDR2 as FQGNSA. CDR3 in DNA: TGTGCCAGCAGCACAGACAGGACCCAAGAGACCCAGTACTTC. This codes for CASSTDRTQETQYF.

The CDR3 coding sequence is TGTGCCAGCAAGGGCAGCGAAGGGAGCACAGATACGCAGTATTTT. As protein: CASKGSEGSTDTQYF. The chain carries TRBV28 and TRBJ2-3; D call uncertain. The CDR3 length is 15 residues. Germline loops: CDR1 MDHEN, CDR2 SYDVKM. V was cut by 7 bases and J by 0 bases, with 14 bases left in between.

This clonotype was observed a handful of times. The chain recombines TRBV28 with TRBJ1-5, with a weak D call TRBD1 (6 bases). The CDR3 spans 14 residues. Trimming removed 5 bases from V and 7 bases from J, with 15 bases in between. Germline CDR1 reads MDHEN; CDR2 reads SYDVKM. Here the CDR3 reads CASSLTGSWQPQHF. The CDR3 nucleotides read TGTGCCAGCAGTCTAACAGGGTCTTGGCAGCCCCAGCATTTT.

This clonotype was seen more than once but under ten times. This sequence joins TRBV7-9 and TRBJ1-6; D call uncertain. Germline assignment: CDR1 SEHNR and CDR2 FQNEAQ (reference sequence). V was pared by 1 base and J by 4 bases, with 8 bases between. The CDR3 covers 15 residues. As DNA, the CDR3 is TGTGCCAGCAGCTTAGAAGAGGGATATAATTCACCCCTCCACTTT. The encoded protein is CASSLEEGYNSPLHF.

This clonotype was seen a handful of times. V is TRBV7-9 and J is TRBJ2-3; D is possibly TRBD2 (5 bases). Trimming shortened V by 4 bases and J by 5 bases, and 19 bases separated the two germline ends. CDR1 SEHNR and CDR2 FQNEAQ come from the germline V gene (reference sequence). The CDR3 runs to 16 residues. The CDR3 DNA reads as TGTGCCAGCAGCTCCCTAGCTACGAGGGCCCAAGATACGCAGTATTTT. Translation: CASSSLATRAQDTQYF.

This clonotype has just a few counts. The chain combines TRBV19 with TRBJ1-6; 7 positions match TRBD1. This CDR3 has 15 residues. Germline-derived CDR1 and CDR2 are LNHDA and SQIVND (reference sequence). The J segment lost 8 bases and the V segment lost 5 bases, leaving 9 bases of the junction unmatched. CDR3 DNA: TGTGCCAGTAGTGGGACGGACAGGAGGGATTCACCCCTCCACTTT. This translates into CASSGTDRRDSPLHF.

This clonotype was counted many times. The V gene is TRBV10-2, the J gene TRBJ2-3; D may correspond to TRBD1 or TRBD2 (5 bases each). Trimming removed 1 base from V and 0 bases from J, with 17 bases in between. The CDR3 length is 18 residues. Germline CDR1 reads WSHSY; CDR2 reads SAAADI. As DNA, the CDR3 is TGCGCCAGCAGTGAGTGGGGTATGTGGGGGAAAAGCACAGATACGCAGTATTTT. Amino acids: CASSEWGMWGKSTDTQYF.

Ten or more counts support this clonotype. The V call is TRBV6-2 or TRBV6-3, the J call TRBJ1-5, with D possibly TRBD1 on 5 matching bases. Germline V gene lookup returns CDR1 MNHEY and CDR2 SVGEGT. Trimming stripped 0 bases from V and 7 bases from J, with 13 bases between. The CDR3 contains 15 residues. The CDR3 DNA follows: TGTGCCAGCAGTTACTCCAGGGACTCCGGGCAGCCCCAGCATTTT. It specifies CASSYSRDSGQPQHF.

The chain employs TRBV5-1 and TRBJ2-6; no firm D call. Germline assignment: CDR1 SGHRS and CDR2 YFSETQ. This CDR3 spans 17 amino acids. Trimming shortened V by 0 bases and J by 4 bases, and 14 bases separated the two germline ends. The CDR3 here is CASSLAFVKQGANVLTF. In nucleotides, the CDR3 is TGCGCCAGCAGCTTGGCCTTTGTCAAGCAGGGGGCCAACGTCCTGACTTTC.

This clonotype was counted many times. The V and J genes are TRBV7-2 and TRBJ1-5; perhaps TRBD1 as D (5 bases). The CDR3 runs to 16 residues. Germline CDR1 and CDR2: SGHTA and FQGNSA. Trimming stripped 0 bases from V and 2 bases from J, with 11 bases between. CDR3 coding DNA: TGTGCCAGCAGCTTAGCGGGGCAGATGGGCAATCAGCCCCAGCATTTT. Translated: CASSLAGQMGNQPQHF.

The V call is TRBV6-2 or TRBV6-3, the J call TRBJ2-7; no definite D call. V dropped 8 bases and J dropped 1 base, with 21 bases sitting between them. The CDR3 is made up of 16 amino acids. Germline V lookup: CDR1 MNHEY, CDR2 SVGEGT. The DNA of the CDR3 is TGTGCCAGCGCCCGGCCGCGAATCGATCAGTCCTACGAGCAGTACTTC. It codes for CASARPRIDQSYEQYF.

The J gene is TRBJ1-1, the V gene TRBV5-1; no firm D call. Looked up from germline, CDR1 is SGHRS and CDR2 is YFSETQ. The CDR3 is 16 residues long. V lost 0 bases to trimming and J lost 1 base, with 13 bases between them. This chain's CDR3 is CASSLASSPRNTEAFF. The CDR3 coding sequence is TGCGCCAGCAGCTTGGCGTCCTCCCCGAGGAACACTGAAGCTTTCTTT. Supplemented by reference TRBV5-1 and TRBJ1-1, the full variable domain reads KAGVTQTPRYLIKTRGQQVTLSCSPISGHRSVSWYQQTPGQGLQFLFEYFSETQRNKGNFPGRFSGRQFSNSRSEMNVSTLELGDSALYLCASSLASSPRNTEAFFGQGTRLTVV.

This clonotype was seen a few times. The rearrangement joins TRBV12-3 or TRBV12-4 to TRBJ2-3; D uncertain. The CDR3 consists of 12 residues. V was pared by 1 base and J by 11 bases, with 10 bases between. The CDR3 loop reads CASSLERLGQYF. The CDR3 DNA is TGTGCCAGCAGTTTAGAACGGTTGGGGCAGTATTTT.

Comments on this clonotype: A much larger clonotype is one base distant, so this may be a read error. CDR3 amino acids: CASSQDQEMGEQFF. The CDR3 coding sequence is TGCGCCAGCAGCCAAGATCAGGAGATGGGTGAGCAGTTCTTC. J is TRBJ2-1 and V is TRBV4-3; no clear D. The CDR3 is made up of 14 amino acids. V shed 0 bases and J shed 9 bases, with 12 bases lying between them. The germline gives CDR1 LGHNA, CDR2 YSLEER.

This clonotype was seen a few times. This chain links TRBV27 with TRBJ1-1, with 7 bases fitting TRBD1. The germline V gene encodes CDR1 MNHEY and CDR2 SMNVEV (reference sequence). The CDR3 is 14 residues long. The trim removed 0 bases at V and 4 bases at J, leaving 2 bases unmatched. Written as DNA, the CDR3 is TGTGCCAGCAGTTTATCGTCAGGGGGCACTGAAGCTTTCTTT. It codes for CASSLSSGGTEAFF.

This clonotype turned up a few times. This chain joins TRBV25-1 and TRBJ1-1; D remains unclear. This CDR3 has 13 residues. V gave up 1 base and J gave up 1 base, with 4 bases separating them. Per the germline V gene, CDR1 is MGHDK and CDR2 is SYGVNS. The chain's CDR3 is CASSEFGNTEAFF. The CDR3 DNA sequence: TGTGCCAGCAGTGAATTTGGGAACACTGAAGCTTTCTTT.

The genes are TRBV20-1 and TRBJ1-1, with TRBD1 as a possible D gene (5 bases). CDR3 size: 16 residues. V was clipped by 5 bases and J by 2 bases, with 21 bases between them. CDR1 and CDR2 from the germline V gene are DFQATT and SNEGSKA (reference sequence). CDR3 nucleotides: TGCAGTGCTGATCCGTATGGCTCCGACAGTAACACTGAAGCTTTCTTT. Protein: CSADPYGSDSNTEAFF.

This clonotype has a count of ten or more. V is TRBV14 and J is TRBJ1-1, with D possibly being TRBD1 (5 bases). CDR3 size: 12 residues. V dropped 0 bases and J dropped 7 bases, with 6 bases sitting between them. Germline lookup yields CDR1 SGHDN and CDR2 FVKESK. The CDR3, as DNA: TGTGCCAGCAGCCAAGACAGGGTTGAAGCTTTCTTT. This codes for CASSQDRVEAFF.

The V gene is TRBV29-1, the J gene TRBJ2-7; D possibly corresponds to TRBD1 (6 bases). Trimming shortened V by 3 bases and J by 2 bases, and 11 bases separated the two germline ends. This CDR3 spans 13 amino acids. In germline, CDR1 is SQVTM, CDR2 ANQGSEA. The CDR3 region has the DNA TGCAGCGTTGAGTCTCGGGACACCTACGAGCAGTACTTC. As protein: CSVESRDTYEQYF.

There are a few counts of this clonotype. This chain uses TRBV7-8 with TRBJ2-3; 10 nucleotides match TRBD2. The CDR3 length is 16 residues. Trimming cost V 4 bases and J 5 bases; bases outside gene matches: 9. The germline V gene has CDR1 SGHVS and CDR2 FQNEAQ. For the CDR3, the DNA is TGTGCCAGCAGCTCTCAGCGGGGGGGCCGAGGAGATACGCAGTATTTT. Translated, it gives CASSSQRGGRGDTQYF.

This clonotype was counted at least ten times. V gene TRBV27 combines with J gene TRBJ1-2; no definite D call. The CDR3 extends over 13 amino acids. Germline CDR1 MNHEY, CDR2 SMNVEV (reference sequence). Trimming took off 8 bases at V and 4 bases at J, with 14 bases between the two ends. CDR3 in amino acids: CASSSTWGYGYTF. DNA of the CDR3: TGTGCCAGCTCCAGTACATGGGGCTATGGCTACACCTTC.

This chain uses TRBV10-3 with TRBJ2-7; 8 bases match TRBD2. The junction had 12 bases not matched to a gene; V was cut back by 11 bases and J by 3 bases. CDR3 length: 14 residues. Germline V gene lookup returns CDR1 ENHRY and CDR2 SYGVKD. DNA for the CDR3: TGTGCCGTTGGAGCGGGGGTCTCGGTCTACGAGCAGTACTTC. This gives the protein CAVGAGVSVYEQYF.

Only a few counts were recorded for this clonotype. This rearrangement joins TRBV20-1 to TRBJ1-4; 8 bases map to TRBD1. J lost 11 bases, V lost 1 base, and 6 bases had no gene match. Germline assignment: CDR1 DFQATT and CDR2 SNEGSKA (reference sequence). CDR3 size: 13 residues. CDR3 residues: CSARGTGLRKLFF. The CDR3 DNA is TGCAGTGCTAGAGGGACAGGGCTCCGTAAACTGTTTTTT.

The chain is built from TRBV3-2 and TRBJ2-1; the table's D call of TRBD1 was not tested on the DNA. TRBV3-2 is designated a pseudogene. This CDR3 comprises 16 residues. The CDR3 DNA is TGTGCCAGCAGCCGGTCCGGGACAGAATCCTACAATGAGCAGTTCTTC. This gives the protein CASSRSGTESYNEQFF.

This rearrangement joins TRBV7-3 to TRBJ2-1; a weak D match, TRBD2 (6 bases). CDR1 is SGHTA and CDR2 is FQGTGA in the germline V gene. The CDR3 loop spans 14 amino acids. Trimming left V 5 bases short and J 12 bases short, with 20 bases between. The CDR3 spells CASSLNRDSRGQFF. CDR3 in DNA: TGTGCCAGCAGCCTAAACCGGGACTCTAGAGGGCAGTTCTTC. Variable domain in full (rest from reference TRBV7-3 and TRBJ2-1): GAGVSQTPSNKVTEKGKYVELRCDPISGHTALYWYRQSLGQGPEFLIYFQGTGAADDSGLPNDRFFAVRPEGSVSTLKIQRTERGDSAVYLCASSLNRDSRGQFFGPGTRLTVL.

The chain employs TRBV4-1 and TRBJ2-4; unclear D gene. The CDR3 covers 17 residues. V lost 4 bases to trimming and J lost 1 base, with 17 bases between them. The germline V gene encodes CDR1 MGHRA and CDR2 YSYEKL. CDR3 DNA: TGCGCCAGCAGCCCCTGGGTCTCCCTGGGGGCCAAAAACATTCAGTACTTC. Translated: CASSPWVSLGAKNIQYF.

V gene TRBV3-1 combines with J gene TRBJ2-7; D ambiguous. V lost 2 bases and J 1 base, leaving 0 bases between the germline ends. The length of the CDR3 is 11 residues. Germline CDR1 LGHDT, CDR2 YNNKEL (reference sequence). CDR3 DNA: TGTGCCAGCAGCCAATCCTACGAGCAGTACTTC. It translates to CASSQSYEQYF.

The chain is built from TRBV21-1 and TRBJ2-2; the D segment call TRBD1 is taken from the table without a DNA check. TRBV21-1 is classified as a pseudogene. The CDR3 runs 13 residues. The CDR3 DNA sequence: TGTGCCAGCGGATACAGGGGCTTCGGGGAGCTGTTTTTT. It yields the protein CASGYRGFGELFF.

This clonotype was observed at least ten times. The rearrangement links TRBV19 to TRBJ2-5, with D possibly being TRBD1 (6 bases). CDR3 length: 12 amino acids. The germline CDR1 and CDR2 sequences are LNHDA and SQIVND (reference sequence). The V end lost 8 bases, the J end lost 4 bases, and 11 bases lay between the germline ends. The DNA of the CDR3 is TGTGCCAGTCGACAGGTTGGAGAGACCCAGTACTTC. It is translated as CASRQVGETQYF.

This chain connects TRBV2 to TRBJ1-3; possibly TRBD1 for D (5 bases). This CDR3 contains 15 residues. CDR1 is SNHLY, CDR2 FYNNEI, per germline. V was pared by 6 bases and J by 0 bases, with 12 bases between. CDR3 amino acids: CASSPTESSGNTIYF. CDR3 in DNA: TGTGCCAGCAGCCCGACAGAGAGCTCTGGAAACACCATATATTTT.